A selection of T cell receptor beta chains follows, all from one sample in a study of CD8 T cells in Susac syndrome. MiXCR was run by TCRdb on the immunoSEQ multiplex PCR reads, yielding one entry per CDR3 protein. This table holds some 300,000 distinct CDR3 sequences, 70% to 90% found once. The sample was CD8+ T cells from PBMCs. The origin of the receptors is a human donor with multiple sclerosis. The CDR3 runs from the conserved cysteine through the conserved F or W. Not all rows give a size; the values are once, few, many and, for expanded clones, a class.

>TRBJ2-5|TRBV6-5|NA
CASSYEGDRVTQYF
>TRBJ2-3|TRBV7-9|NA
CASSYRSGLSTDTQYF
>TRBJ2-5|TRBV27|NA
CASSPFGTSQETQYF
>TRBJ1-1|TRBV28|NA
CASSLSTGAPNTEAFF
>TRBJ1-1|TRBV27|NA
CASIPRPGWTEAFF
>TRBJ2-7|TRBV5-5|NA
CASSLAGQSYEQYF
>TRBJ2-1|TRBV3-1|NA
CASSQDSYSYSYNEQFF
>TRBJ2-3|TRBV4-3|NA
CASSQPYQPGLEGDPDTQYF
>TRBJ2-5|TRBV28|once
CASSSAGLVGETQYF
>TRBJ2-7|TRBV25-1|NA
CASSELGPSGLYEQYF
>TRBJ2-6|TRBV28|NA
CASSEQGPPLSGANVLTF
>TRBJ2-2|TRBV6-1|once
CASSEALSGGGELFF
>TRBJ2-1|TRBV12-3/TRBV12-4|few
CATVAGAIGEQFF
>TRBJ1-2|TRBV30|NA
CAWSADLGYTF
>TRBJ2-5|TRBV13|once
CASSLGSWETQYF
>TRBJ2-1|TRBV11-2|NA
CASSLSGLAGYNEQFF
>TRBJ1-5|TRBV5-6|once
CASSLGYGTHQPQHF
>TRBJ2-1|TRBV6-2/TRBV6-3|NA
CASREAGGWSYNEQFF
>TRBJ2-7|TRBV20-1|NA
CSARDLGTAYEQYF
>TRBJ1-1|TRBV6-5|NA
CASSPDISLGTEAFF
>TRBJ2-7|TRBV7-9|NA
CASSFGTSYIYEQYF
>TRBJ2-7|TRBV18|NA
CASSPPTPTAYEQYF
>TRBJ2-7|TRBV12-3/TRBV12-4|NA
CASTLAGSSYEQYF
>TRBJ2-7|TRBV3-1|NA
CASSQWTGGGYEQYF
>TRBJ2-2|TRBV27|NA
CASNPGLTGDPNTGELFF
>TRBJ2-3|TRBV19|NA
CASSPSFEGGPNTQYF
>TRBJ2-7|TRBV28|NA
CASSLSGMGSYEQYF
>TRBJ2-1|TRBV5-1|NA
CASSSPTGLAGGPFYNEQFF
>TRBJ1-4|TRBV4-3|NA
CASSHRLRPATNEKLFF
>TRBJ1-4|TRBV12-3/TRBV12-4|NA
CASSPLPIETEKLFF